The 9 T cell receptor beta chains below were found in one sample sequenced in a study of blood T cell repertoires in COVID-19. Generated by immunoSEQ multiplex PCR, the TCRdb table keeps only in-frame clones and is missing some. The table lists 200,000 to 250,000 clones, over 80% of them singletons, with 5.5% to 7.5% in the top ten. Sequencing was carried out using PBMCs or T cells enriched from blood (not recorded which). These TCRs come from a woman aged 40 to 50 who had recovered from COVID-19.

The genes are TRBV7-9 and TRBJ2-7, with a weak D call TRBD2 (6 bases). Germline-derived CDR1 and CDR2 are SEHNR and FQNEAQ (reference sequence). V shed 4 bases and J shed 1 base, with 8 bases lying between them. This CDR3 is built from 13 residues. This CDR3 reads CASSYRESYEQYV. CDR3 sequence (DNA): TGTGCCAGCAGCTACCGGGAGTCCTACGAGCAGTACGTC.

The gene calls are TRBV29-1 and TRBJ1-1; possible D gene TRBD1, 6 bases. The V gene lost 1 base and the J gene lost 1 base, with 13 bases spanning the gap. The germline gives CDR1 SQVTM, CDR2 ANQGSEA. The CDR3 covers 15 residues. The CDR3 bases are TGCAGCGTTGAAGTATACCAGGGGCGGAACACTGAAGCTTTCTTT. Translated: CSVEVYQGRNTEAFF.

The chain employs TRBV7-3 and TRBJ2-2, with 8 bases identical to TRBD2. CDR3 length equals 17 residues. Germline V gene lookup returns CDR1 SGHTA and CDR2 FQGTGA. The V segment lost 5 bases and the J segment 1 base; nucleotides outside the gene matches: 9. For the CDR3, the DNA is TGTGCCAGCAGCCCCCCCGTAGCGGGGATGAACACCGGGGAGCTGTTTTTT. This translates into CASSPPVAGMNTGELFF.

Only a few counts were recorded for this clone. The chain uses TRBV9 and TRBJ2-1; D is uncertain. This CDR3 spans 11 amino acids. The germline V gene has CDR1 SGDLS and CDR2 YYNGEE. The CDR3: CSENSYNEQFF. The CDR3 DNA reads as TGTAGTGAGAACTCCTACAATGAGCAGTTCTTC.

This chain connects TRBV30 to TRBJ1-2; D unresolved. The CDR3 has 15 residues. Trimming stripped 0 bases from V and 7 bases from J, with 18 bases between. Germline loops: CDR1 GTSNPN, CDR2 SVGIG (reference sequence). The CDR3 sequence is CAWSVWETKGAGYTF. The CDR3 coding sequence is TGTGCCTGGAGTGTATGGGAGACAAAAGGAGCTGGCTACACCTTC.

The chain has TRBV6-6 and TRBJ2-5; 12 bases fit TRBD2. This CDR3 is built from 19 residues. V gave up 5 bases and J gave up 0 bases; unmatched junction bases: 13. Germline V gene lookup returns CDR1 MNHNY and CDR2 SVGAGI (reference sequence). CDR3 protein: CASSRTKLAGGRYQETQYF. DNA of the CDR3: TGTGCCAGCAGTCGCACGAAACTAGCGGGAGGCCGGTACCAAGAGACCCAGTACTTC.

In its sample, this clone was seen once. V is TRBV27 and J is TRBJ2-3; perhaps TRBD2 as D (5 bases). Germline V gene sequence: CDR1 MNHEY, CDR2 SMNVEV (reference sequence). The CDR3 is 13 amino acids. Trimming pared 3 bases from V and 6 bases from J, leaving 10 bases between. CDR3 amino acids: CASSFIPGDTQYF. The CDR3 nucleotides read TGTGCCAGCAGTTTTATACCGGGGGATACGCAGTATTTT.

The CDR3 bases are TGTGCCAGCAGGAATCGAGGAGATACGCAGTATTTT. Protein: CASRNRGDTQYF. The chain recombines TRBV28 with TRBJ2-3; D is uncertain. The CDR3 loop spans 12 amino acids. The germline gives CDR1 MDHEN, CDR2 SYDVKM. V lost 6 bases, J lost 5 bases, and 9 bases lay in between.

The sample holds one count of this clone. The CDR3 DNA reads TGTGCCAGCAGCCAATCTACAGGGGTCCCTGAAGCTTTCTTT. Its protein is CASSQSTGVPEAFF. The V gene is TRBV5-6, the J gene TRBJ1-1, with 7 bases matching TRBD1. Germline lookup yields CDR1 SGHDT and CDR2 YYEEEE. V trimming: 4 bases; J trimming: 6 bases; junction bases outside the gene matches: 9. The CDR3 sequence is 14 residues long. Filled out from reference TRBV5-6 and TRBJ1-1, the complete variable domain reads DAGVTQSPTHLIKTRGQQVTLRCSPKSGHDTVSWYQQALGQGPQFIFQYYEEEERQRGNFPDRFSGHQFPNYSSELNVNALLLGDSALYLCASSQSTGVPEAFFGQGTRLTVV.